Listed below are T cell receptor beta chains from one sample, sequenced in a study of neurological immune-mediated disorders. TCRdb ran MiXCR on the 5' RACE reads and lists one entry per CDR3 protein. This table holds some 28,000 distinct CDR3 sequences, about 6.9% found once. The sequencing sample was made of PBMCs. Receptors were obtained from a woman between 50 and 59 years old in good health. Both conserved end residues are part of each CDR3. The order of the fields is J gene, clone size, D gene, V gene, CDR3 DNA, CDR3 protein. The D gene is left open where the match is weak. Clone size is stated in some rows and not others, as once, few, many or a class when expanded.

TRBJ2-1	many	-	TRBV6-1	TGTGCCAGCAGTGATAGGACCACCCAGGAGCAGTTCTTC	CASSDRTTQEQFF
TRBJ1-3	few	-	TRBV7-7	TGTGCCAGCAGCTCATCCACGGGAAACACCATATATTTT	CASSSSTGNTIYF
TRBJ2-7	many	TRBD1	TRBV5-1	TGCGCCAGCAGCCTCACGGGACAGGGTGGAATCTACGAGCAGTACTTC	CASSLTGQGGIYEQYF
TRBJ2-1	many	-	TRBV5-1	TGCGCCAGCAGGATAGGGGGGAGCGGGAAAGGTAATGAGCAGTTCTTC	CASRIGGSGKGNEQFF
TRBJ1-2	many	-	TRBV7-2	TGTGCCAGCAGGCGGGGTGGGTCGGCATATGGCTACACCTTC	CASRRGGSAYGYTF
TRBJ2-4	many	TRBD2	TRBV20-1	TGCAGTGCTGCCTGGACGGGGGGGCCAGCCAAAAACATTCAGTACTTC	CSAAWTGGPAKNIQYF
TRBJ2-1	many	TRBD1	TRBV7-2	TGTGCCAGCAGCCTACAGGGGGAGTTCCATGAGCAGTTCTTC	CASSLQGEFHEQFF
TRBJ2-3	many	-	TRBV20-1	TGCAGTGCTATCGTGGGGGGGCCAATGGATACGCAGTATTTT	CSAIVGGPMDTQYF
TRBJ2-6	many	-	TRBV7-3	TGTGCCAGCAGCCCAACCCGGGCTGGGGCCAACGTCCTGACTTTC	CASSPTRAGANVLTF
TRBJ2-1	many	TRBD2	TRBV7-6	TGTGCCAGCAGCTTAGAACTAGCGGGAGCCTCTAGTGAGCAGTTCTTC	CASSLELAGASSEQFF
TRBJ1-1	-	-	TRBV29-1	TGCGTTGAGGCAGGGCAAACTGAAGCTTTCTTT	CVEAGQTEAFF
TRBJ2-3	many	-	TRBV12-3/TRBV12-4	TGTGCCAGCAGTTTAGGCGGGACAGTAACAGATACGCAGTATTTT	CASSLGGTVTDTQYF
TRBJ2-1	many	-	TRBV7-2	TGTGCCAGCAGCTCCGACTTATTTATATTCTTC	CASSSDLFIFF
TRBJ2-1	many	TRBD2	TRBV10-3	TGTGCCATCAGTCCCCGACTAGCGGGAGACAATGAGCAGTTCTTC	CAISPRLAGDNEQFF
TRBJ1-1	many	-	TRBV5-6	TGTGCCAGCAGCTTGATGTTGAGTTCGGGAAACACTGAAGCTTTCTTT	CASSLMLSSGNTEAFF
TRBJ2-2	many	-	TRBV7-3	TGTGCCAGCAGCCCACGGGACGGGTGGTCCGGGGAGCTGTTTTTT	CASSPRDGWSGELFF
TRBJ1-2	many	-	TRBV3-1	TGTGCCAGCAGCTGGGACGGCGACTTCTATGGCTACACCTTC	CASSWDGDFYGYTF
TRBJ2-3	many	TRBD2	TRBV20-1	TGCAGTGCTCCCTGGGGACTAGCATCCAGCACAGATACGCAGTATTTT	CSAPWGLASSTDTQYF
TRBJ1-5	-	TRBD1	TRBV6-6	TGTGCCAGCAGTTTGGACAGGGGGCCTAATCAGCCCCAGCATTTT	CASSLDRGPNQPQHF
TRBJ1-5	many	TRBD1	TRBV19	TGTGCCAGTAGAACCCCGGGACAGGGTTACGGGCAGCCCCAGCATTTT	CASRTPGQGYGQPQHF
TRBJ2-1	many	-	TRBV6-6	TGTGCCAGCAGTCCCCTATACAATGAGCAGTTCTTC	CASSPLYNEQFF
TRBJ2-1	many	-	TRBV7-2	TGTGCCAGCAGCTTAGGTTCTCGGGGGAACGAGCAGTTCTTC	CASSLGSRGNEQFF
TRBJ1-1	many	-	TRBV4-2	TGTGCCAGCAGCCAAGAGGACGGGGGTAACACTGAAGCTTTCTTT	CASSQEDGGNTEAFF
TRBJ1-1	medium-sized	-	TRBV20-1	TGCAGTGCTAGCGCCGCCCGTAACACTGAAGCTTTCTTT	CSASAARNTEAFF
TRBJ2-7	many	-	TRBV5-1	TGCGCCAGCAGCTTGGGGGGGGAAACGTACGAGCAGTACTTC	CASSLGGETYEQYF
TRBJ1-3	many	-	TRBV20-1	TGCAGTGCTAGAAGGGGCGGGGGTCAAGTTGGAAACACCATATATTTT	CSARRGGGQVGNTIYF
TRBJ2-1	many	-	TRBV20-1	TGCAGTGCTAGCGGGGGCCACAATGAGCAGTTCTTC	CSASGGHNEQFF
TRBJ1-3	-	-	TRBV7-2	TGTGCCAGCAGCTTAGAGAGGGTTAAGAAAACCATATATTTT	CASSLERVKKTIYF
TRBJ2-7	many	TRBD1	TRBV20-1	TGCAGTGACGTGGACAGGGTTAGAACCTACGAGCAGTACTTC	CSDVDRVRTYEQYF
TRBJ1-1	many	-	TRBV20-1	TGCAGTGCTAGACCCCTGAACACTGAAGCTTTCTTT	CSARPLNTEAFF